The 24 T cell receptor beta chains reported below all come from one sample, sequenced in a study of read filtering for tumor transcriptome and immune sequencing. From 400 to 450 ng of RNA, a library with molecular barcoded alpha/delta and beta/gamma adaptors was made. TCRdb re-called the reads through MiXCR, storing one row per CDR3 protein. The table records 40,000 or so distinct CDR3 sequences, roughly an eighth of them present only once. Source material: a population of CD138-negative cells sorted from bone marrow. The receptors stem from a donor at least 40 years old with multiple myeloma.

This clonotype was counted at least ten times. The genes are TRBV4-2 and TRBJ2-1; 10 bases match TRBD2. Germline V gene sequence: CDR1 LGHNA, CDR2 YNFKEQ. V shed 4 bases and J 0 bases; nucleotides not matched to a gene: 6. The CDR3 is 17 amino acids. The CDR3 spells CASSPRLAGPSYNEQFF. DNA of the CDR3: TGTGCCAGCAGCCCCCGACTAGCGGGCCCCTCCTACAATGAGCAGTTCTTC.

This clonotype was counted at least ten times. V gene TRBV20-1 combines with J gene TRBJ1-1, with a weak D call TRBD1 (6 bases). Germline V CDR1 and CDR2: DFQATT, SNEGSKA (reference sequence). The CDR3 sequence is 15 residues long. V lost 4 bases, J lost 0 bases, and 15 bases lay in between. In nucleotides, the CDR3 is TGCAGTGCTATAGTTCCCGGACAGCTGAACACTGAAGCTTTCTTT. Its protein is CSAIVPGQLNTEAFF.

This clonotype was observed at least ten times. The CDR3 loop is CAWRGTGDKNIQYF. CDR3 nucleotides: TGTGCCTGGAGAGGGACAGGGGATAAAAACATTCAGTACTTC. The chain couples TRBV30 to TRBJ2-4; 10 nucleotides line up with TRBD1. CDR3 length: 14 amino acids. The V gene end was trimmed by 3 bases and the J gene end by 4 bases; junction bases not matched to a gene: 3. Germline V gives CDR1 GTSNPN, CDR2 SVGIG (reference sequence).

This clonotype was seen repeatedly, ten times or more. V usage is TRBV28 and J usage is TRBJ1-1, with 7 bases fitting TRBD1. The V segment lost 10 bases and the J segment 1 base; nucleotides outside the gene matches: 6. This CDR3 has 13 residues. Germline V lookup: CDR1 MDHEN, CDR2 SYDVKM. The CDR3 is CATEGAGNTEAFF. The CDR3 DNA is TGTGCCACGGAGGGGGCAGGGAACACTGAAGCTTTCTTT.

The sample holds many counts of this clonotype. The chain recombines TRBV7-9 with TRBJ1-1; D remains unclear. Looked up from germline, CDR1 is SEHNR and CDR2 is FQNEAQ (reference sequence). Trimming took 1 base from V and 12 from J, leaving 15 bases between them. This CDR3 has 13 amino acids. The CDR3 is CASSLDGTSISFF. The CDR3 DNA reads as TGTGCCAGCAGCTTAGATGGTACGTCAATATCTTTCTTT.

This clonotype appeared many times. CDR3 in DNA: TGTGCCAGCAGAGTAGCGGGGGGGAACAATGAGCAGTTCTTC. Translated, it gives CASRVAGGNNEQFF. V and J are TRBV6-2 or TRBV6-3 and TRBJ2-1; 11 bases match TRBD2. With 6 bases clipped from V and 5 bases from J, the junction kept 3 bases outside the gene matches. Per the germline V gene, CDR1 is MNHEY and CDR2 is SVGEGT. This CDR3 contains 14 residues.

On this clonotype itself: One junction end disagrees with the germline gene, perhaps due to a read error. The chain employs TRBV5-1 and TRBJ2-3, with 11 positions matching TRBD2. Germline V gives CDR1 SGHRS, CDR2 YFSETQ. The CDR3 spans 16 residues. CDR3 amino acids: CASSFASGGRTETQYF. DNA of the CDR3: TGCGCCAGCAGCTTCGCTAGCGGGGGGCGCACAGAAACGCAGTATTTT.

This clonotype was observed many times. V gene TRBV20-1 combines with J gene TRBJ2-1; 8 bases fit TRBD2. V was pared by 6 bases and J by 0 bases, with 13 bases of the junction left unmatched. Germline-derived CDR1 and CDR2 are DFQATT and SNEGSKA (reference sequence). This CDR3 is 17 amino acids long. The CDR3 is CSAKQIIAGLSYNEQFF. Written as DNA, the CDR3 is TGCAGTGCCAAACAAATTATAGCGGGACTCTCCTACAATGAGCAGTTCTTC.

The V and J genes are TRBV7-2 and TRBJ2-1; the match to TRBD2 covers 11 bases. V lost 3 bases to trimming and J lost 8 bases; unmatched junction nucleotides: 6. CDR1 is SGHTA, CDR2 FQGNSA, per germline. The CDR3 sequence is 15 residues long. CDR3: CASSLGLAESHEQFF. The CDR3 DNA sequence: TGTGCCAGCAGCTTGGGACTAGCGGAGTCCCATGAGCAGTTCTTC.

This clonotype was counted at least ten times. The chain recombines TRBV25-1 with TRBJ2-3; TRBD2 matches at 7 bases. This CDR3 is 15 amino acids long. The germline gives CDR1 MGHDK, CDR2 SYGVNS. The trim removed 6 bases at V and 0 bases at J, leaving 6 bases unmatched. CDR3 nucleotides: TGTGCCAGCAGCGCTAGCGGAGCTAGCACAGATACGCAGTATTTT. This gives the protein CASSASGASTDTQYF.

This clonotype was seen many times. The chain employs TRBV10-2 and TRBJ2-3; D unresolved. Trimming shortened V by 2 bases and J by 2 bases, and 8 bases separated the two germline ends. Germline-derived CDR1 and CDR2 are WSHSY and SAAADI. The CDR3 extends over 14 amino acids. CDR3 residues: CASSETAVTDTQYF. CDR3 coding DNA: TGCGCCAGCAGTGAGACAGCAGTCACAGATACGCAGTATTTT.

J is TRBJ2-1 and V is TRBV12-3 or TRBV12-4; tentatively, D is TRBD2 (5 bases). The V gene lost 5 bases and the J gene lost 7 bases, with 9 bases spanning the gap. This CDR3 has 12 amino acids. CDR3 amino acids: CASSRTENEQFF. The CDR3 DNA reads TGTGCCAGCAGTCGGACTGAAAATGAGCAGTTCTTC.

This clonotype was recorded many times. This chain joins TRBV7-9 and TRBJ2-2; D may be TRBD2 (6 bases). Per germline, CDR1 SEHNR and CDR2 FQNEAQ (reference sequence). The CDR3 spans 14 residues. With 6 bases removed from V and 2 bases from J, the gap between germline ends came to 10 bases. CDR3 DNA: TGTGCCAGCAGGATGGCGGGAAACACCGGGGAGCTGTTTTTT. Translated: CASRMAGNTGELFF.

This clonotype was counted at least ten times. This chain joins TRBV2 and TRBJ2-3; tentatively, D is TRBD2 (5 bases). CDR1 and CDR2 (germline): SNHLY, FYNNEI. This CDR3 region has 15 residues. The V gene lost 6 bases and the J gene lost 5 bases, with 18 bases spanning the gap. CDR3 protein: CASRRAFRVGDTQYF. Written as DNA, the CDR3 is TGTGCCAGCAGGAGGGCTTTTCGAGTCGGAGATACGCAGTATTTT.

This clonotype has a handful of counts. A read error is possible here, since a much larger clone lies one base away. This chain links TRBV28 with TRBJ1-4; D is unclear. This CDR3 has 13 residues. Germline loops: CDR1 MDHEN, CDR2 SYDVKM. V was pared by 7 bases and J by 3 bases, with 9 bases between. The CDR3: CASMVESNEKLFF. Written as DNA, the CDR3 is TGTGCCAGCATGGTCGAGTCTAATGAAAAACTGTTTTTT.

Ten or more counts support this clonotype. The chain is built from TRBV12-3 or TRBV12-4 and TRBJ1-5; 10 positions match TRBD1. The CDR3 runs 16 residues. The trim removed 5 bases at V and 7 bases at J, leaving 11 bases unmatched. CDR3 DNA: TGTGCCAGCAGTGGCGCGGACAGGGGGTTAAAACAGCCCCAGCATTTT. Protein product: CASSGADRGLKQPQHF.

This clonotype was detected many times. The CDR3, as DNA: TGTGCCAGCAGCTCGGACTTAGGAGACACTGAAGCTTTCTTT. It encodes CASSSDLGDTEAFF. V gene TRBV11-1 combines with J gene TRBJ1-1; D call uncertain. Trimming removed 4 bases at V and 3 bases at J, with 12 bases between. CDR3 length: 14 residues. The germline V gene has CDR1 SGHAT and CDR2 FQDESV (reference sequence).

This clonotype was found many times. The chain has TRBV20-1 and TRBJ2-7; 7 positions match TRBD1. Germline V gene lookup returns CDR1 DFQATT and CDR2 SNEGSKA (reference sequence). J gave up 3 bases and V 5 bases, and 4 bases lay outside the gene matches. CDR3 length: 12 amino acids. The CDR3 nucleotides read TGCAGTGCTGCGACAGGGAACTACGAGCAGTACTTC. Translation gives CSAATGNYEQYF.

The V and J genes are TRBV7-9 and TRBJ1-1; D perhaps matches TRBD1 (5 bases). Trimming pared 0 bases from V and 4 bases from J, leaving 9 bases between. In germline, CDR1 is SEHNR, CDR2 FQNEAQ (reference sequence). The CDR3 has 14 residues. As DNA, the CDR3 is TGTGCCAGCAGCTTAGCTCGGGACCCCACTGAAGCTTTCTTT. Protein: CASSLARDPTEAFF.

In this sample, this clonotype turned up many times. This chain connects TRBV11-2 to TRBJ2-1, with no clear D. This CDR3 has 15 amino acids. The V end was cut by 0 bases, the J end by 3 bases, with 9 bases between. Germline CDR1 reads SGHAT; CDR2 reads FQNNGV. CDR3 amino acids: CASSLERAYYNEQFF. The CDR3 DNA follows: TGTGCCAGCAGCTTAGAGCGTGCCTACTACAATGAGCAGTTCTTC.

A remark on this clonotype: A much larger clone lies a single base off, so this may be a read error. The CDR3 ends on some other residue instead of the conserved phenylalanine or tryptophan, so this is likely a read error. The V call is TRBV5-1, the J call TRBJ2-4; D might be TRBD1 (7 bases). V lost 1 base, J lost 9 bases, and 14 bases lay in between. The CDR3 extends over 14 amino acids. CDR1 and CDR2 (germline): SGHRS, YFSETQ. In DNA form, the CDR3 reads TGCGCCAGCAGCTTGTCCCGACAGGGAGGCATTCAGTACCTC. Its protein is CASSLSRQGGIQYL.

The DNA for the CDR3 is TGTGCCAGCAGTTCCCCTGGGCAGCCCCAGCATTTT. Encoded protein: CASSSPGQPQHF. J is TRBJ1-5 and V is TRBV28; D unresolved. With 4 bases removed from V and 7 bases from J, the gap between germline ends came to 8 bases. The CDR3 has 12 residues. Germline V gives CDR1 MDHEN, CDR2 SYDVKM.

Concerning this clonotype itself: The likely explanation is a read error, given a far larger clone one base away. J is TRBJ2-7 and V is TRBV6-2 or TRBV6-3; 9 nucleotides line up with TRBD1. This CDR3 region has 14 residues. Looked up from germline, CDR1 is MNHEY and CDR2 is SVGEGT. Trimming took 8 bases from V and 3 from J; bases not matched to a gene: 8. The CDR3 DNA reads TGTGCCAGCGGTGGGACAGGGTATCTCTACGAGCAGTACTTC. Translated, it gives CASGGTGYLYEQYF.

Sample share makes this clonotype medium-sized. V and J are TRBV28 and TRBJ2-1; maybe TRBD2 (5 bases). The germline V gene has CDR1 MDHEN and CDR2 SYDVKM. Trimming pared 2 bases from V and 6 bases from J, leaving 11 bases between. The CDR3 has 14 amino acids. DNA of the CDR3: TGTGCCAGCAGTTTAGAGGGTAATGTCAATGAGCAGTTCTTC. Translation gives CASSLEGNVNEQFF.